One sample yielded the 3 T cell receptor beta chains listed below, sequenced in a study of identical twins. MiXCR was run by TCRdb on the 5' RACE reads, yielding one entry per CDR3 protein. The repertoire holds 640,000 or so distinct CDR3 sequences, with roughly 6% as singletons. The sequenced sample was naive T cells sorted from blood. These receptors came from a man aged 18 to 29 in good health.

This chain joins TRBV29-1 and TRBJ1-1, with unresolved D. The CDR3 runs 15 residues. Germline V gives CDR1 SQVTM, CDR2 ANQGSEA. V shed 6 bases and J shed 0 bases, with 17 bases lying between them. The CDR3 reads CSVCGVSPMNTEAFF. CDR3 coding DNA: TGCAGCGTCTGCGGGGTATCCCCCATGAACACTGAAGCTTTCTTT. The full variable domain, rest sourced from reference TRBV29-1 and TRBJ1-1, is SAVISQKPSRDICQRGTSLTIQCQVDSQVTMMFWYRQQPGQSLTLIATANQGSEATYESGFVIDKFPISRPNLTFSTLTVSNMSPEDSSIYLCSVCGVSPMNTEAFFGQGTRLTVV.

This clonotype was counted only a few times. The V and J genes are TRBV7-2 and TRBJ2-7, with 8 nucleotides matching TRBD2. Germline trimming cut 5 bases from V and 2 bases from J; bases unmatched to any gene: 8. Per germline, CDR1 SGHTA and CDR2 FQGNSA. CDR3 length equals 15 residues. The CDR3 loop reads CASSHRAGGTYEQYF. Here the CDR3 DNA reads TGTGCCAGCAGCCACCGGGCGGGAGGAACCTACGAGCAGTACTTC.

This clonotype appeared a few times. V and J are TRBV27 and TRBJ1-1; 8 nucleotides agree with TRBD1. This CDR3 is 13 amino acids long. The V and J ends lost 5 bases and 6 bases, in that order; junction bases with no gene match: 5. Germline V gene data show CDR1 as MNHEY and CDR2 as SMNVEV (reference sequence). The CDR3 DNA sequence: TGTGCCAGCAGTCCTTGGACAGGGTCTGAAGCTTTCTTT. Amino acid sequence: CASSPWTGSEAFF.